The rows below give T cell receptor beta chains drawn from one sample of a study of blood T cell repertoires in COVID-19. This table comes from immunoSEQ multiplex PCR, and its TCRdb copy is limited to in-frame clones, with some not included. This table holds just over 300,000 clones, roughly 90% found once. Sequencing used PBMCs or T cells enriched from blood (not recorded which). Receptors originate from a woman in her forties who had recovered from COVID-19. CDR3s include the opening cysteine and the closing phenylalanine or tryptophan. Fields, in order: CDR3 protein, CDR3 DNA, J gene, clone size, D gene, V gene. A D gene is named only where the DNA matches it firmly. Size is stated for part of the rows, as once, few or many counts, or as a class when the clone is expanded.

CASGDRDAYNEQFF	TGTGCTAGTGGTGACAGGGACGCCTACAATGAGCAGTTCTTC	TRBJ2-1	few	TRBD1	TRBV12-5
CASSPTTNTGELFF	TGTGCCAGCTCACCTACGACTAATACCGGGGAGCTGTTTTTT	TRBJ2-2	NA	NA	TRBV18
CASSESCGLDPGELFF	TGCGCCAGCAGTGAGTCGTGCGGACTAGACCCCGGGGAGCTGTTTTTT	TRBJ2-2	NA	TRBD2	TRBV10-1
CASSLQGLPGTGELFF	TGTGCCAGCAGCCTCCAGGGCCTCCCCGGCACCGGGGAGCTGTTTTTT	TRBJ2-2	few	NA	TRBV11-3
CATKDSNTEAFF	TGTGCCACCAAAGACAGCAACACTGAAGCTTTCTTT	TRBJ1-1	NA	NA	TRBV3-1/TRBV3-2
CATSDRGDNEQFF	TGTGCCACCAGTGATCGGGGGGACAATGAGCAGTTCTTC	TRBJ2-1	NA	TRBD2	TRBV24-1
CASSRAGDTEAFF	TGCGCCAGCAGCCGGGCGGGGGACACTGAAGCTTTCTTT	TRBJ1-1	NA	NA	TRBV5-1
CASSSQGGANEKLFF	TGTGCCAGCAGTTCACAGGGAGGGGCTAATGAAAAACTGTTTTTT	TRBJ1-4	once	NA	TRBV6-5
CASSLSRGGNEQYF	TGTGCCAGCAGTTTATCACGGGGTGGCAACGAGCAGTACTTC	TRBJ2-7	few	NA	TRBV27
CASRPGQGAYEQYF	TGTGCCAGCAGACCTGGACAGGGGGCCTACGAGCAGTACTTC	TRBJ2-7	NA	TRBD1	TRBV28
CASSWGTGRKQFF	TGTGCCAGCAGTTGGGGGACAGGGCGAAAGCAGTTCTTC	TRBJ2-1	once	TRBD1	TRBV27
CASSPAARGGYTF	TGTGCCAGCAGTCCCGCCGCAAGGGGTGGCTACACCTTC	TRBJ1-2	NA	NA	TRBV12-3/TRBV12-4
CASSLVGGNYGYTF	TGTGCCAGCAGTTTGGTGGGAGGGAACTATGGCTACACCTTC	TRBJ1-2	few	NA	TRBV28
CASTMIGGVKFTEAFF	TGTGCCAGTACCATGATAGGGGGCGTAAAGTTTACTGAAGCTTTCTTT	TRBJ1-1	NA	TRBD1	TRBV19
CASSLGAASYEQYF	TGTGCCAGCAGTTTAGGGGCAGCGTCCTACGAGCAGTACTTC	TRBJ2-7	NA	NA	TRBV27
CASSYRGQGNEKLFF	TGTGCCAGCAGCTACCGGGGACAGGGTAATGAAAAACTGTTTTTT	TRBJ1-4	NA	TRBD1	TRBV7-8
CASSQDRQGARDYGYTF	TGTGCCAGCAGCCAAGATAGACAGGGGGCGCGGGACTATGGCTACACCTTC	TRBJ1-2	NA	TRBD1	TRBV3-1/TRBV3-2
CASSLLDRPNNEQFF	TGTGCCAGCAGCTTACTGGACAGACCAAACAATGAGCAGTTCTTC	TRBJ2-1	NA	NA	TRBV11-3
CASSPEYNSRGAEAFF	TGTGCCAGCAGCCCTGAATATAACTCCAGGGGGGCTGAAGCTTTCTTT	TRBJ1-1	NA	TRBD1	TRBV5-6
CASSKWTSHGTDTQYF	TGTGCCAGCAGCAAATGGACTAGCCATGGCACAGATACGCAGTATTTT	TRBJ2-3	NA	NA	TRBV21-1
CASSSQDRGDYGYTF	TGTGCCAGTAGTTCACAGGACAGGGGCGACTATGGCTACACCTTC	TRBJ1-2	NA	TRBD1	TRBV19
CASSLGRGGTGELFF	TGTGCCAGCAGTTTGGGACGCGGGGGCACCGGGGAGCTGTTTTTT	TRBJ2-2	NA	TRBD2	TRBV11-3
CASSSTGAGNTIYF	TGTGCCAGCAGCTCCACCGGGGCTGGAAACACCATATATTTT	TRBJ1-3	NA	NA	TRBV11-3
CVSGGFEQFF	TGTGTGAGCGGGGGTTTTGAGCAGTTCTTC	TRBJ2-1	NA	TRBD2	TRBV28
CATSDIWTGSSGYTF	TGTGCCACCAGTGATATCTGGACAGGGTCTAGTGGCTACACCTTC	TRBJ1-2	NA	TRBD1	TRBV24-1
CASTRTSGGGDTQYF	TGTGCCAGCACAAGGACTAGCGGGGGGGGAGATACGCAGTATTTT	TRBJ2-3	NA	TRBD2	TRBV6-5
CASSVGGRAYTGNTIYF	TGTGCCAGCAGCGTAGGGGGGAGGGCGTATACTGGAAACACCATATATTTT	TRBJ1-3	NA	NA	TRBV9
CASSIPTMTGSGELFF	TGTGCCAGTAGTATCCCCACGATGACAGGTTCCGGGGAGCTGTTTTTT	TRBJ2-2	NA	NA	TRBV19
CASSAPNEYEQYF	TGTGCCAGCTCAGCCCCTAATGAGTACGAGCAGTACTTC	TRBJ2-7	NA	NA	TRBV18
CASSPRQGDEQYF	TGTGCCAGCAGTCCACGACAGGGGGACGAGCAGTACTTC	TRBJ2-7	NA	TRBD1	TRBV12-3/TRBV12-4
CATLPSNTGELFF	TGTGCCACCCTCCCCTCTAACACCGGGGAGCTGTTTTTT	TRBJ2-2	NA	NA	TRBV12-3/TRBV12-4
CASSLLAGDTGELFF	TGTGCTAGCAGCCTCCTAGCGGGAGACACCGGGGAGCTGTTTTTT	TRBJ2-2	NA	TRBD2	TRBV7-7
CASSGGRGDSPLHF	TGTGCCAGTAGCGGGGGACGGGGGGATTCACCCCTCCACTTT	TRBJ1-6	NA	NA	TRBV19